This TCR beta chain was sequenced for a study of type 1 regulatory T cells. Study-wide context: T-allo10 is an in vitro-generated, Tr1-enriched CD4 T cell product specific for alloantigen. Study findings and constraints: Type 1 regulatory T cells had a more restricted TCR repertoire than non-type 1 regulatory T cells.

Each CDR3 protein gets one entry after TCRdb re-called the reads with MiXCR. The data hold approximately 43,000 distinct CDR3 sequences, with 12% observed a single time. This clonotype has a handful of counts. Its antigen is unidentified. This CDR3 comprises 11 residues. Trimming cost V 2 bases and J 9 bases, with 8 bases left between them. The V gene's germline CDR1 is SGHDN and CDR2 FVKESK. The TCR originated in a human donor in good health. Sequenced: cultured non-Tr1 T cells, either the whole culture or a sorted T cell fraction (not recorded which). The chain recombines TRBV14 with TRBJ2-7, with no clear D. Here the CDR3 reads CASSQFHRQYF. The CDR3 DNA follows: TGTGCCAGCAGCCAATTCCATAGGCAGTACTTC.